The 28 T cell receptor beta chains in this list originate from one sample, sequenced in a study of blood T cell repertoires in COVID-19. Sequenced by immunoSEQ multiplex PCR; TCRdb stores in-frame clones only, minus some. The sample consists of about 90,000 clones, about 89% of them appearing once. Sequenced: peripheral blood. The receptors come from a human donor with active COVID-19. The donor label of this sample is uncertain.

The chain carries TRBV5-4 and TRBJ2-6; perhaps TRBD1 as D (6 bases). Germline-derived CDR1 and CDR2 are SGHNT and YYREEE (reference sequence). V lost 5 bases and J lost 7, with 16 bases in between. The CDR3 totals 15 residues. CDR3 amino acids: CASRDQGREANVLTF. The CDR3 bases are TGTGCCAGCAGGGACCAGGGGAGAGAAGCCAACGTCCTGACTTTC.

The rearrangement links TRBV5-4 to TRBJ2-5, with 8 bases matching TRBD1. The CDR3 totals 13 residues. V trimming: 4 bases; J trimming: 5 bases; junction bases outside the gene matches: 4. Germline CDR1 SGHNT, CDR2 YYREEE (reference sequence). CDR3 sequence (DNA): TGTGCCAGCAGCGTCAACAGGGGGGAGACCCAGTACTTC. Protein sequence: CASSVNRGETQYF.

A note on this clone: At one end, the junction sequence differs from germline, possibly due to a read error. The chain uses TRBV9 and TRBJ2-5, with D tentatively TRBD1 (6 bases). Germline V gene sequence: CDR1 SGDLS, CDR2 YYNGEE. The length of the CDR3 is 13 residues. DNA for the CDR3: TGTGCCAGCAGCGTAGAAAGCCGAGACAGGATTCACTTC. Translated, it gives CASSVESRDRIHF.

This CDR3 is CASSFNPRDTEAFF. The CDR3 DNA reads as TGTGCCAGCAGCTTCAACCCCCGGGACACTGAAGCTTTCTTT. The rearrangement links TRBV7-8 to TRBJ1-1, with D unresolved. The CDR3 has 14 residues. The germline gives CDR1 SGHVS, CDR2 FQNEAQ. V shed 3 bases and J shed 3 bases, with 11 bases lying between them.

CDR3 sequence: CASSLGQGKSNQPQHF. Written as DNA, the CDR3 is TGTGCCAGCAGTTTGGGACAGGGGAAGAGCAATCAGCCCCAGCATTTT. The rearrangement uses TRBV27 and TRBJ1-5, with TRBD1 matching 10 bases. From germline, CDR1 is MNHEY and CDR2 SMNVEV (reference sequence). V was pared by 3 bases and J by 1 base, with 3 bases of the junction left unmatched. The CDR3 totals 16 residues.

V gene TRBV7-9 combines with J gene TRBJ2-1; 8 positions agree with TRBD1. Germline V gives CDR1 SEHNR, CDR2 FQNEAQ (reference sequence). The CDR3 has 14 residues. The junction had 8 bases not matched to a gene; V was cut back by 7 bases and J by 6 bases. CDR3 sequence: CASTFSDRVNEQFF. DNA of the CDR3: TGTGCCAGCACCTTCTCGGACAGGGTCAATGAGCAGTTCTTC.

The V gene is TRBV27, the J gene TRBJ1-5; 8 positions agree with TRBD1. This CDR3 contains 16 residues. Trimming cost V 1 base and J 7 bases; bases outside gene matches: 9. Germline lookup yields CDR1 MNHEY and CDR2 SMNVEV (reference sequence). CDR3 in amino acids: CASSLLGQGLRQPQHF. DNA of the CDR3: TGTGCCAGCAGTTTATTAGGACAGGGCCTTCGGCAGCCCCAGCATTTT.

J is TRBJ1-3 and V is TRBV7-9, with D unresolved. CDR1 and CDR2 from the germline V gene are SEHNR and FQNEAQ (reference sequence). Trimming took off 1 base at V and 0 bases at J, with 10 bases between the two ends. This CDR3 region has 16 residues. DNA of the CDR3: TGTGCCAGCAGCTTAGGGTCAACGGTCTCTGGAAACACCATATATTTT. This codes for CASSLGSTVSGNTIYF. The complete variable domain, with remaining parts taken from reference TRBV7-9 and TRBJ1-3, reads DTGVSQNPRHKITKRGQNVTFRCDPISEHNRLYWYRQTLGQGPEFLTYFQNEAQLEKSRLLSDRFSAERPKGSFSTLEIQRTEQGDSAMYLCASSLGSTVSGNTIYFGEGSWLTVV.

The chain is built from TRBV11-3 and TRBJ1-1; D ambiguous. In germline, CDR1 is SGHNT, CDR2 YENEEA. Trimming left V 5 bases short and J 3 bases short, with 10 bases between. The CDR3 has 13 amino acids. The DNA for the CDR3 is TGTGCCAGCAGCCAGGCGAGGGACACTGAAGCTTTCTTT. It yields the protein CASSQARDTEAFF. Combining the CDR3 with reference TRBV11-3 and TRBJ1-1 gives the whole variable domain EAGVVQSPRYKIIEKKQPVAFWCNPISGHNTLYWYLQNLGQGPELLIRYENEEAVDDSQLPKDRFSAERLKGVDSTLKIQPAELGDSAVYLCASSQARDTEAFFGQGTRLTVV.

The chain joins TRBV9 to TRBJ2-1, with 13 bases identical to TRBD2. The germline gives CDR1 SGDLS, CDR2 YYNGEE. The CDR3 runs to 16 residues. After removal of 3 bases from V and 1 base from J, the junction contained 1 base not matched to a gene. The CDR3 protein is CASSGLAGGSYNEQFF. The DNA for the CDR3 is TGTGCCAGCAGCGGACTAGCGGGGGGATCCTACAATGAGCAGTTCTTC.

The chain links TRBV7-9 to TRBJ2-7, with TRBD1 identical over 8 bases. The CDR3 spans 17 residues. V lost 4 bases and J lost 1; bases outside the gene matches: 12. Germline CDR1 and CDR2: SEHNR and FQNEAQ (reference sequence). This chain's CDR3 is CASSSGQGGPLSYEQYF. The CDR3 DNA reads as TGTGCCAGCAGCTCCGGACAGGGAGGCCCACTGTCCTACGAGCAGTACTTC.

The chain links TRBV7-9 to TRBJ2-7; D might be TRBD1 (5 bases). V was pared by 3 bases and J by 2 bases, with 17 bases between. The CDR3 length is 16 residues. Germline values: CDR1 SEHNR, CDR2 FQNEAQ (reference sequence). DNA for the CDR3: TGTGCCAGCAGCTTGGTAGACAGCGCCCGCCCCTACGAGCAGTACTTC. Translating it yields CASSLVDSARPYEQYF.

The chain has TRBV4-2 and TRBJ2-1; 11 bases agree with TRBD2. V lost 1 base, J lost 7 bases, and 6 bases stayed unmatched. The CDR3 sequence is 16 residues long. CDR1 is LGHNA, CDR2 YNFKEQ, per germline. The CDR3 here is CASSQGSLAGGNEQFF. CDR3 nucleotides: TGTGCCAGCAGCCAAGGGTCCCTAGCGGGGGGTAATGAGCAGTTCTTC.

The genes are TRBV6-5 and TRBJ1-6, with D possibly being TRBD1 (5 bases). There are 15 residues in the CDR3. CDR1 MNHEY and CDR2 SVGAGI come from the germline V gene. Deletions cut 7 bases from V and 0 bases from J, with 10 bases between. The CDR3 sequence is CASTQGTSYNSPLHF. The CDR3 nucleotides read TGTGCCAGCACCCAGGGAACCTCCTATAATTCACCCCTCCACTTT.

The chain links TRBV4-2 to TRBJ1-1; the D is unclear. V was trimmed by 4 bases and J by 11 bases, leaving 14 bases between them. Germline V CDR1 and CDR2: LGHNA, YNFKEQ. The CDR3 has 12 residues. The CDR3 spells CASSPGPFGAFF. The CDR3 DNA is TGTGCCAGCAGCCCTGGGCCCTTTGGGGCTTTCTTT.

The chain has TRBV10-3 and TRBJ1-1, with 12 bases identical to TRBD1. This CDR3 comprises 16 residues. Trimming at V came to 7 bases and at J to 1 base, leaving 7 bases not matched to a gene. Germline V gene lookup returns CDR1 ENHRY and CDR2 SYGVKD. CDR3 amino acids: CAITKGQGAGNTEAFF. The DNA of the CDR3 is TGTGCCATCACCAAGGGACAGGGGGCGGGGAACACTGAAGCTTTCTTT.

V and J are TRBV6-2 or TRBV6-3 and TRBJ2-5; 8 bases are a match to TRBD1. This CDR3 has 17 residues. Losses at the gene ends were 6 bases for V and 1 base for J; bases not matched to a gene: 13. The germline V gene encodes CDR1 MNHEY and CDR2 SVGEGT. The CDR3 nucleotides are TGTGCCAGCAGCCAAGACCAGGACAGGGATATCCAAGAGACCCAGTACTTC. Translation gives CASSQDQDRDIQETQYF.

The chain links TRBV5-5 to TRBJ2-7; no reliable D call. Trimming stripped 1 base from V and 2 bases from J, with 7 bases between. The CDR3 covers 13 residues. Germline V gene lookup returns CDR1 SGHKS and CDR2 YYEKEE (reference sequence). The CDR3 region is CASSLIQTYEQYF. The CDR3 bases are TGTGCCAGCAGCTTGATACAGACCTACGAGCAGTACTTC.

The chain combines TRBV5-1 with TRBJ2-7; 7 bases map to TRBD1. Germline V gene sequence: CDR1 SGHRS, CDR2 YFSETQ. This CDR3 contains 15 residues. V dropped 6 bases and J dropped 1; count of bases not matched to a gene: 10. The CDR3: CASTPTGTESYEQYF. In DNA form, the CDR3 reads TGCGCCAGCACGCCGACCGGGACAGAGTCCTACGAGCAGTACTTC.

The rearrangement joins TRBV6-5 to TRBJ2-3, with 7 bases fitting TRBD2. Germline values: CDR1 MNHEY, CDR2 SVGAGI. V trimming: 8 bases; J trimming: 2 bases; junction bases outside the gene matches: 7. The CDR3 is made up of 14 amino acids. DNA for the CDR3: TGTGCCAGCGGTACCGGGGGGTTCACAGATACGCAGTATTTT. This gives the protein CASGTGGFTDTQYF.

This chain connects TRBV24-1 to TRBJ2-1, with TRBD2 matching 16 bases. The CDR3 length is 16 residues. V lost 7 bases and J lost 8; bases outside the gene matches: 7. Germline values: CDR1 KGHDR, CDR2 SFDVKD. The CDR3 nucleotides are TGTGCCACCAGCCTCGGGACTAGCGGGGGGGCCGATGAGCAGTTCTTC. Translating it yields CATSLGTSGGADEQFF.

J is TRBJ1-1 and V is TRBV5-1; D unclear. This CDR3 has 14 residues. V lost 3 bases and J 1 base, leaving 10 bases between the germline ends. Germline-derived CDR1 and CDR2 are SGHRS and YFSETQ. Here the CDR3 reads CASSSAGQNTEAFF. The CDR3 nucleotides are TGCGCCAGCAGCTCCGCGGGCCAGAACACTGAAGCTTTCTTT.

The chain combines TRBV4-2 with TRBJ2-1; the D gene is possibly TRBD2 (6 bases). The CDR3 covers 14 residues. The germline CDR1 and CDR2 sequences are LGHNA and YNFKEQ. Trimming cost V 0 bases and J 7 bases, with 10 bases left between them. CDR3 sequence: CASSQDGGSNEQFF. The CDR3 coding sequence is TGTGCCAGCAGCCAAGATGGGGGGTCGAATGAGCAGTTCTTC.

This clone was counted once. This sequence joins TRBV10-1 and TRBJ2-7; 8 nucleotides agree with TRBD2. The J segment lost 0 bases and the V segment lost 10 bases, leaving 23 bases of the junction unmatched. The germline V gene has CDR1 WNHNN and CDR2 SYGVQD (reference sequence). The CDR3 spans 19 residues. Here the CDR3 DNA reads TGCGCCACCATTCATTGCTACGCGGGCGGGGGGCAAAGCTCCTACGAGCAGTACTTC. Protein product: CATIHCYAGGGQSSYEQYF.

The rearrangement links TRBV9 to TRBJ2-1; tentatively, D is TRBD1 (5 bases). Trimming removed 3 bases from V and 10 bases from J, with 17 bases in between. Per germline, CDR1 SGDLS and CDR2 YYNGEE. There are 14 residues in the CDR3. The CDR3 loop reads CASSAPSTAHEQFF. Here the CDR3 DNA reads TGTGCCAGCAGCGCCCCCTCGACAGCCCACGAGCAGTTCTTC.

This clone was recorded only once. CDR3 sequence: CSVEKRGVTNEQFF. CDR3 DNA sequence: TGCAGCGTTGAAAAGCGGGGGGTAACCAATGAGCAGTTCTTC. The chain is built from TRBV29-1 and TRBJ2-1, with 9 bases lining up with TRBD2. Germline-derived CDR1 and CDR2 are SQVTM and ANQGSEA. V dropped 2 bases and J dropped 6; count of bases not matched to a gene: 5. The CDR3 spans 14 residues.

This CDR3 is CASSFMGQDLGYTF. For the CDR3, the DNA is TGTGCCAGCAGCTTCATGGGACAGGACCTAGGCTACACCTTC. The rearrangement joins TRBV5-4 to TRBJ1-2, with 8 bases that match TRBD1. J gave up 8 bases and V 2 bases, and 8 bases lay outside the gene matches. The CDR3 is 14 amino acids. Per germline, CDR1 SGHNT and CDR2 YYREEE (reference sequence).

V gene TRBV24-1 combines with J gene TRBJ2-1; 10 positions match TRBD2. This CDR3 spans 18 amino acids. CDR1 and CDR2 (germline): KGHDR, SFDVKD. The V segment lost 4 bases and the J segment 0 bases; nucleotides outside the gene matches: 8. As DNA, the CDR3 is TGTGCCACCAGTGACTCCAGCGGGGGGGGTAGCTCCTACAATGAGCAGTTCTTC. Residues: CATSDSSGGGSSYNEQFF.